This record looks at one T cell receptor (beta chain) sequence and its context. The V end lost 2 bases, the J end lost 2 bases, and 7 bases lay between the germline ends. The germline CDR1 and CDR2 sequences are MNHEY and SVGAGI. The CDR3 consists of 14 residues. The sample comes from a study of blood T cell repertoires in COVID-19. Assay used: immunoSEQ multiplex PCR; TCRdb lists only in-frame clones, some missing. The table includes 90,000 to 100,000 clones, about nine tenths detected once. Sequenced input: peripheral blood. The rearrangement links TRBV6-5 to TRBJ1-3, with D possibly TRBD1 on 5 matching bases. The receptor was isolated from a man in his fifties or sixties with acute or convalescent COVID-19. The CDR3 region has the DNA TGTGCCAGCAGTTACGGGGGGGCTGGAAACACCATATATTTT. It yields the protein CASSYGGAGNTIYF.